The 32 T cell receptor beta chains given below trace back to one sample, sequenced in a study of blood T cell repertoires in COVID-19. Only in-frame clones appear in the TCRdb table, and some are missing; sequencing was by immunoSEQ multiplex PCR. Altogether 72,000 or so clones are present, approximately 80% being singletons, with the ten largest covering around a sixth. The source material was peripheral blood. These receptors came from a man between 65 and 85 years old who had recovered from COVID-19.

The chain recombines TRBV6-5 with TRBJ2-1; 10 bases are a match to TRBD1. The CDR3 contains 16 residues. CDR1 is MNHEY and CDR2 is SVGAGI in the germline V gene. Losses at the gene ends were 0 bases for V and 9 bases for J; bases not matched to a gene: 8. The CDR3 loop reads CASSYSRGQGKGEQFF. The CDR3 DNA sequence: TGTGCCAGCAGTTACTCTCGGGGACAGGGGAAAGGTGAGCAGTTCTTC.

V gene TRBV7-2 combines with J gene TRBJ2-3, with 10 bases that match TRBD1. The V gene's germline CDR1 is SGHTA and CDR2 FQGNSA. V lost 1 base, J lost 5 bases, and 9 bases stayed unmatched. The CDR3 is 17 residues long. The CDR3 reads CASSLGAETGGLDTQYF. The CDR3 DNA follows: TGTGCCAGCAGCTTAGGCGCGGAGACAGGGGGCTTAGATACGCAGTATTTT.

The V call is TRBV12-3 or TRBV12-4, the J call TRBJ2-7; tentative D call: TRBD1 (6 bases). The CDR3 spans 13 residues. The V end lost 6 bases, the J end lost 3 bases, and 12 bases lay between the germline ends. The CDR3 loop is CASRGGRHYEQYF. CDR3 in DNA: TGTGCCAGCAGAGGGGGACGGCACTACGAGCAGTACTTC.

The chain uses TRBV24-1 and TRBJ2-5; 7 nucleotides agree with TRBD1. With 9 bases clipped from V and 0 bases from J, the junction kept 3 bases outside the gene matches. Germline V gene sequence: CDR1 KGHDR, CDR2 SFDVKD. CDR3 size: 13 residues. The CDR3, as DNA: TGTGCCACCGTCGGACAGGACCAAGAGACCCAGTACTTC. Translating it yields CATVGQDQETQYF.

CDR3 nucleotides: TGTGCCAGTAGTCTTCAGACAGGGATGAACACTGAAGCTTTCTTT. This translates into CASSLQTGMNTEAFF. The chain recombines TRBV19 with TRBJ1-1, with 7 bases fitting TRBD1. The V and J ends lost 5 bases and 0 bases, in that order; junction bases with no gene match: 6. Germline V gene sequence: CDR1 LNHDA, CDR2 SQIVND (reference sequence). CDR3 length equals 15 residues.

V gene TRBV6-2 or TRBV6-3 combines with J gene TRBJ2-1; 15 bases line up with TRBD2. CDR1 and CDR2 from the germline V gene are MNHEY and SVGEGT. Trimming removed 0 bases from V and 6 bases from J; junction bases left unmatched: 12. This CDR3 contains 20 residues. The CDR3 DNA follows: TGTGCCAGCAGTTACTCGATGGGACTAGCGGGAGGTGGTGTGTTCAATGAGCAGTTCTTC. The encoded protein is CASSYSMGLAGGGVFNEQFF.

CDR3: CASSLRASGNNEQFF. The CDR3 region has the DNA TGTGCCAGCAGCCTTCGAGCTAGCGGTAACAATGAGCAGTTCTTC. This rearrangement joins TRBV7-9 to TRBJ2-1, with 7 bases matching TRBD2. The CDR3 runs to 15 residues. Trimming removed 5 bases from V and 5 bases from J; junction bases left unmatched: 9. Germline lookup yields CDR1 SEHNR and CDR2 FQNEAQ (reference sequence).

The chain recombines TRBV7-2 with TRBJ1-5, with D possibly TRBD1 on 6 matching bases. The germline V and J ends were trimmed by 1 base and 9 bases, with 13 bases remaining between them. Germline values: CDR1 SGHTA, CDR2 FQGNSA. The CDR3 is made up of 14 amino acids. As DNA, the CDR3 is TGTGCCAGCAGCTTAGATTTGGGGGGGCGGCCCCAGCATTTT. Translation: CASSLDLGGRPQHF.

This clone has just one count. This chain joins TRBV7-2 and TRBJ1-2; 9 nucleotides align to TRBD1. Looked up from germline, CDR1 is SGHTA and CDR2 is FQGNSA. V trimming: 5 bases; J trimming: 8 bases; junction bases outside the gene matches: 12. CDR3 size: 15 residues. For the CDR3, the DNA is TGTGCCAGCAGCCTCACCCGACAGGGGGTGGAAGGCTACACCTTC. It specifies CASSLTRQGVEGYTF.

The V gene is TRBV25-1, the J gene TRBJ1-6, with D possibly TRBD1 on 5 matching bases. Germline CDR1 MGHDK, CDR2 SYGVNS. There are 14 residues in the CDR3. The V end was cut by 6 bases, the J end by 6 bases, with 12 bases between. CDR3: CASSLRVGNSPLHF. The CDR3 nucleotides read TGTGCCAGCAGCCTCAGGGTGGGTAATTCACCCCTCCACTTT.

This chain uses TRBV29-1 with TRBJ1-5; 7 bases line up with TRBD1. Germline V gives CDR1 SQVTM, CDR2 ANQGSEA. This CDR3 has 12 residues. Losses at the gene ends were 6 bases for V and 4 bases for J; bases not matched to a gene: 3. The CDR3: CSVGDSNQPQHF. The CDR3 nucleotides read TGCAGCGTCGGGGACAGTAATCAGCCCCAGCATTTT. Full variable domain (outside the CDR3, taken from reference TRBV29-1 and TRBJ1-5): SAVISQKPSRDICQRGTSLTIQCQVDSQVTMMFWYRQQPGQSLTLIATANQGSEATYESGFVIDKFPISRPNLTFSTLTVSNMSPEDSSIYLCSVGDSNQPQHFGDGTRLSIL.

The gene calls are TRBV5-1 and TRBJ2-3; D uncertain. V was cut by 4 bases and J by 5 bases, with 11 bases left in between. The CDR3 is 13 residues long. Germline-derived CDR1 and CDR2 are SGHRS and YFSETQ. The CDR3 nucleotides are TGCGCCAGCAGCGCCAGGATCGGAGATACGCAGTATTTT. Its protein product is CASSARIGDTQYF.

The chain joins TRBV10-3 to TRBJ1-5; D is uncertain. CDR3 length: 13 amino acids. Trimming removed 4 bases from V and 11 bases from J, with 15 bases in between. The germline V gene encodes CDR1 ENHRY and CDR2 SYGVKD. The CDR3 DNA reads TGTGCCATCAGTGTCCTGGGTGGAGCAGCCCAGCATTTT. Translated, it gives CAISVLGGAAQHF.

J is TRBJ1-1 and V is TRBV28; D remains unclear. V was clipped by 6 bases and J by 4 bases, with 24 bases between them. Germline V lookup: CDR1 MDHEN, CDR2 SYDVKM. This CDR3 region has 17 residues. The DNA of the CDR3 is TGTGCCAGCAGCCAACCCTACCCCAGGAAGGTGAGCACTGAAGCTTTCTTT. Translated: CASSQPYPRKVSTEAFF.

The chain carries TRBV3-1 (or the pseudogene TRBV3-2) and TRBJ1-2; D may be TRBD1 (6 bases). V was clipped by 0 bases and J by 4 bases, with 27 bases between them. CDR1 is LGHDT and CDR2 is YNNKEL in the germline V gene (reference sequence). The CDR3 extends over 20 amino acids. CDR3 protein: CASSQDGSGTSRSPLYGYTF. The CDR3 nucleotides are TGTGCCAGCAGCCAAGATGGTTCGGGGACAAGCAGGTCCCCCCTCTATGGCTACACCTTC.

The rearrangement links TRBV6-5 to TRBJ1-4; 8 nucleotides align to TRBD1. V trimming: 8 bases; J trimming: 11 bases; junction bases outside the gene matches: 10. Germline values: CDR1 MNHEY, CDR2 SVGAGI. The CDR3 is made up of 13 amino acids. This CDR3 reads CASDTGTGDKLFF. In nucleotides, the CDR3 is TGTGCCAGCGACACCGGGACAGGTGACAAACTGTTTTTT.

The chain uses TRBV5-4 and TRBJ2-1, with 12 positions matching TRBD2. The CDR3 covers 15 residues. The J segment lost 6 bases and the V segment lost 5 bases, leaving 6 bases of the junction unmatched. The germline V gene encodes CDR1 SGHNT and CDR2 YYREEE (reference sequence). CDR3 protein: CASSKTSGSRNEQFF. The CDR3 nucleotides are TGTGCCAGCAGTAAGACTAGCGGGAGCCGCAATGAGCAGTTCTTC.

CDR3 residues: CASSRTGFGYTF. In DNA, the CDR3 is TGTGCCAGCAGCCGGACAGGGTTCGGCTACACCTTC. This sequence joins TRBV12-3 or TRBV12-4 and TRBJ1-2; the match to TRBD1 covers 8 bases. The CDR3 is made up of 12 amino acids. The trim removed 6 bases at V and 8 bases at J, leaving 5 bases unmatched.

The table lists this clone with a count of one. The V and J genes are TRBV3-1 (or the pseudogene TRBV3-2) and TRBJ1-2, with D possibly being TRBD1 (5 bases). V dropped 0 bases and J dropped 7 bases, with 15 bases sitting between them. There are 15 residues in the CDR3. Germline CDR1 and CDR2: LGHDT and YNNKEL (reference sequence). The CDR3 loop reads CASSQDSSGGSGYTF. CDR3 nucleotides: TGTGCCAGCAGCCAAGATAGTTCGGGGGGTAGTGGCTACACCTTC.

This chain joins TRBV20-1 and TRBJ1-4, with unresolved D. V was pared by 2 bases and J by 7 bases, with 5 bases between. Germline V CDR1 and CDR2: DFQATT, SNEGSKA (reference sequence). The CDR3 covers 11 residues. CDR3 DNA sequence: TGCAGTGCTAGAACGGTTGAAAAACTGTTTTTT. This encodes CSARTVEKLFF.

V usage is TRBV3-1 (or the pseudogene TRBV3-2) and J usage is TRBJ2-1, with TRBD2 identical over 7 bases. This CDR3 contains 17 residues. Losses at the gene ends were 2 bases for V and 6 bases for J; bases not matched to a gene: 13. The germline gives CDR1 LGHDT, CDR2 YNNKEL (reference sequence). As DNA, the CDR3 is TGTGCCAGCAGCCAACTTGCGATCGGGAGGTCTGTCAATGAGCAGTTCTTC. Its translation is CASSQLAIGRSVNEQFF.

V is TRBV11-2 and J is TRBJ2-1; 9 bases fit TRBD2. This CDR3 comprises 17 residues. Germline values: CDR1 SGHAT, CDR2 FQNNGV. V shed 1 base and J 2 bases; nucleotides not matched to a gene: 6. CDR3 loop: CASSLGTSDVTYNEQFF. CDR3 in DNA: TGTGCCAGCAGCTTAGGGACTAGCGATGTAACCTACAATGAGCAGTTCTTC.

The rearrangement links TRBV11-2 to TRBJ2-3, with a possible D match to TRBD1 (5 bases). CDR1 SGHAT and CDR2 FQNNGV come from the germline V gene. V was shortened by 5 bases and J by 6 bases, with 15 bases between the two germline ends. The CDR3 contains 14 residues. CDR3 coding DNA: TGTGCCAGCAGCCCCGGACATGGGTTGGATACGCAGTATTTT. This translates into CASSPGHGLDTQYF.

This rearrangement joins TRBV5-1 to TRBJ2-5; 9 nucleotides line up with TRBD1. Germline trimming cut 4 bases from V and 3 bases from J; bases unmatched to any gene: 4. The germline gives CDR1 SGHRS, CDR2 YFSETQ. CDR3 length: 14 amino acids. CDR3 protein: CASSRDRVEETQYF. As DNA, the CDR3 is TGCGCCAGCAGCCGGGACAGGGTAGAAGAGACCCAGTACTTC.

J is TRBJ2-3 and V is TRBV19; 8 bases map to TRBD1. Trimming cost V 5 bases and J 3 bases; bases outside gene matches: 10. Germline V gene lookup returns CDR1 LNHDA and CDR2 SQIVND (reference sequence). The CDR3 has 16 amino acids. CDR3 sequence: CASSPERTGLTDTQYF. In DNA, the CDR3 is TGTGCCAGTAGTCCCGAAAGGACAGGGCTAACAGATACGCAGTATTTT.

V usage is TRBV9 and J usage is TRBJ2-4; a possible D gene is TRBD1 (6 bases). CDR1 is SGDLS, CDR2 YYNGEE, per germline. With 1 base removed from V and 6 bases from J, the gap between germline ends came to 20 bases. CDR3 length equals 17 residues. CDR3 nucleotides: TGTGCCAGCAGCGTACTACCCGGGGCAGGGGCCCCAAACATTCAGTACTTC. Translation: CASSVLPGAGAPNIQYF.

The CDR3 DNA follows: TGTGCCAGCAGCCATTCTTACACGTACCAAGAGACCCAGTACTTC. Protein sequence: CASSHSYTYQETQYF. J is TRBJ2-5 and V is TRBV3-1 (or the pseudogene TRBV3-2), with D unresolved. With 3 bases removed from V and 0 bases from J, the gap between germline ends came to 11 bases. Germline V lookup: CDR1 LGHDT, CDR2 YNNKEL (reference sequence). This CDR3 region has 15 residues.

The sample holds one count of this clone. The J gene is TRBJ1-6, the V gene TRBV19; D is perhaps TRBD1 (6 bases). Germline V gene data show CDR1 as LNHDA and CDR2 as SQIVND (reference sequence). The V and J ends lost 4 bases and 7 bases respectively, with 8 bases between them. The CDR3 is 13 amino acids. The CDR3: CASSTTGNSPLHF. The CDR3 region has the DNA TGTGCCAGTAGTACGACAGGCAATTCACCCCTCCACTTT.

J is TRBJ1-2 and V is TRBV3-1 (or the pseudogene TRBV3-2), with D perhaps matching TRBD1 (5 bases). Trimming removed 3 bases at V and 0 bases at J, with 14 bases between. This CDR3 has 16 residues. Germline V CDR1 and CDR2: LGHDT, YNNKEL (reference sequence). The CDR3 spells CASSQGGAAPNYGYTF. Here the CDR3 DNA reads TGTGCCAGCAGCCAGGGCGGGGCAGCCCCTAACTATGGCTACACCTTC.

The J gene is TRBJ2-6, the V gene TRBV18; 9 bases match TRBD2. This CDR3 has 17 amino acids. With 6 bases clipped from V and 0 bases from J, the junction kept 6 bases outside the gene matches. CDR1 is KGHSH, CDR2 LQKENI, per germline. The CDR3 DNA is TGTGCCAGCTCCCTCGCAGCGGGGGGCTCTGGGGCCAACGTCCTGACTTTC. Its translation: CASSLAAGGSGANVLTF.

The chain uses TRBV29-1 and TRBJ1-1, with 8 bases aligning to TRBD1. This CDR3 is 13 amino acids long. The germline V gene has CDR1 SQVTM and CDR2 ANQGSEA. V gave up 7 bases and J gave up 5 bases; unmatched junction bases: 9. The CDR3 is CSGSGGTGTEAFF. The CDR3 nucleotides are TGCAGCGGATCAGGGGGCACCGGGACTGAAGCTTTCTTT.

The V and J genes are TRBV6-2 or TRBV6-3 and TRBJ2-7, with D perhaps matching TRBD2 (6 bases). V lost 5 bases, J lost 2 bases, and 16 bases lay in between. This CDR3 spans 15 amino acids. Per the germline V gene, CDR1 is MNHEY and CDR2 is SVGEGT. For the CDR3, the DNA is TGTGCCAGCAGTAATCGGGGGACTGTAACCTACGAGCAGTACTTC. It is translated as CASSNRGTVTYEQYF.